A single T cell receptor (beta chain) is shown here with its context. The clone's antigen remains unknown. Base qualities are missing; no much larger clone stands one base away. This sample was included in a study of shared clonotypes between healthy human individuals (dated by TCRdb to about 2020). Broadly, across the study: A couple of women and a few men aged 18 to 49 years were included in the cohort. Each donor's leukapheresis produced roughly between about 0.85 and 10 billion PBMCs. Blood TCR repertoires of about five healthy adults were deeply sequenced to estimate repertoire size and the extent of clonotype sharing between individuals. To increase sequencing depth and limit assay-specific biases, different laboratories used diverse techniques to prepare libraries and sequence TCR repertoires. For each donor, three plates each were used for CD4 naive and CD4 memory, two plates were used for CD8 naive, and one plate was used for CD8 memory.

CD8 naive samples were CD45RO-negative cells positively selected for CCR7, giving a CD45RA+CCR7+ population that excluded TemRA cells. Donors were healthy HIV-negative adults with no recently reported acute infections or vaccinations. Every donor was a Caucasian adult living in Nashville, Tennessee, USA. Blood was collected by leukapheresis, and PBMCs were isolated by Ficoll-Histopaque density gradient centrifugation and then cryopreserved in liquid nitrogen vapor phase. Analytical flow cytometry was used to check the purity and quantity of every magnetically sorted T cell population. Each sorted fraction had its genomic DNA isolated and then quantified by UV absorbance on a Nanodrop 2000c. CDR1 and CDR2 are read off the germline V gene as SGHAT and FQNNGV. The CDR3 has 15 amino acids, counting the end cysteine and phenylalanine. The DNA shown is the 45-base CDR3, in frame from base 1. Ends trimmed: V by 5 bases, J by 6 bases; bases unmatched to a gene: 9.

The paper's findings and limits, for the study overall: Clonotypes shared by all four sorted-subset donors showed higher generation probabilities than non-shared clonotypes. Estimated clonotype richness was generally larger for naive than for memory subsets. Incomplete sequencing was indicated by rarefaction of sorted-subset datasets, despite the large sequencing depth. Because the study included a small number of donors, the genetic and exposure-history diversity represented was limited. Sharing across a few donors was observed for approximately 4.6% of naive CD4, 3.5% of naive CD8, about 2.5% of memory CD4, and roughly 0.4% of memory CD8 clonotypes. Sampling was limited to blood, and TCR repertoires in tissue likely differ from TCR repertoires in blood. Based on pairwise subsampling, the degree of clonotype sharing among donors was expected to be affected by sequencing depth.

Using the deep immunoSEQ assay, TCR CDR3 regions were amplified from genomic DNA by multiplex PCR. Genomic DNA extracted from each cell subset was distributed evenly over all wells of several immunoSEQ 96-well plates, and each plate served as one replicate. Each replicate PCR for sorted subsets received roughly 0.2 ug genomic DNA, equal to roughly 30,000 T cell genomes. Purified libraries were quantified with a Qubit 3.0 fluorometer, sized on a Bioanalyzer 2100, and re-quantified with the KAPA Library Quantification kit. Every immunoSEQ 96-well plate was sequenced on a separate single-read 150-cycle Illumina NextSeq 550 flow cell. In the original analysis: Because only junctional sequences without quality scores were contained in the immunoSEQ output, filtering matching that applied to full-length reads could not be performed. Sequences were annotated with PyIR, a Python wrapper for IgBLAST v1.9, using IMGT germline references to assign V/J genes and CDR3. Reads with weak V/J assignments (E-value above 1e-6), missing CDR3, stop codons, out-of-frame junctions, or ambiguous translated residues were removed. V3J clonotypes were defined as sequences sharing the same inferred V gene, J gene, and CDR3 amino acid sequence. To compute the percentage overlap between repertoires, the number of shared unique clonotypes was divided by the size of the smaller repertoire. Three approaches were used to assess repertoire richness: RTK rarefaction, the Chao1 estimator, and Recon v2.1 estimates of unobserved clonotypes. Generation probabilities for all TCRbeta clonotypes obtained by the gDNA method from a handful of donors were computed using OLGA. TCRdb limited this immuneACCESS table to in-frame rearrangements with V and J called. A share of clones is missing; checked studies link under half to unresolved V genes, and the rest is unexplained. V and J calls and clone size come straight from that table; D and trimming were deduced from the DNA. This sample is represented by about 820,000 clones; more than 85% of them were singletons. The ten largest make up around 24% of the sample.

Source material: naive CD8+ T cells sorted from blood. The label giving this sample's cell subset or site can be read as: CD45RA+CCR7+. The rearranged chain carries TRBV11-2 and TRBJ2-2; TRBD1 lines up with 7 middle nucleotides. The clonotype comes from a man aged 25 to 45 in good health. The CDR3 region has the sequence CASSARQGLAGELFF. At the DNA level, the sequence is TGTGCCAGCAGCGCTAGACAGGGATTAGCCGGGGAGCTGTTTTTT.